The 27 T cell receptor beta chains in this list originate from one sample, sequenced in a study of PD-1 blockade in classical Hodgkin lymphoma. The assay was immunoSEQ multiplex PCR, and TCRdb's table has in-frame clones only and misses some. The sample shows fewer than 25,000 clones, roughly 80% of them seen only once. Relapses following autologous stem cell transplantation were seen in all patients, with brentuximab vedotin exposure varying. This material consisted of peripheral blood mononuclear cells (PBMCs), taken before the second cycle of nivolumab. Receptors originate from a human donor with classical Hodgkin lymphoma.

The rearrangement uses TRBV11-3 and TRBJ2-1; D call uncertain. This CDR3 is 13 amino acids long. The germline gives CDR1 SGHNT, CDR2 YENEEA. Trimming took 1 base from V and 6 from J, leaving 7 bases between them. The CDR3 DNA is TGTGCCAGCAGCTTAGGTCTAGTCAATGAGCAGTTCTTC. It translates to CASSLGLVNEQFF.

The chain recombines TRBV10-3 with TRBJ1-2, with TRBD1 matching over 8 bases. The CDR3 runs to 15 residues. V was clipped by 4 bases and J by 1 base; unmatched bases: 5. Germline lookup yields CDR1 ENHRY and CDR2 SYGVKD. The CDR3 is CAISANRGVNYGYTF. For the CDR3, the DNA is TGTGCCATCAGTGCTAACAGGGGGGTTAACTATGGCTACACCTTC.

This clone was detected only once. The chain couples TRBV11-2 to TRBJ2-4; D is tentatively TRBD1 or TRBD2 (5 bases each). This CDR3 is 16 amino acids long. Deletions cut 1 base from V and 0 bases from J, with 10 bases between. Germline CDR1 and CDR2: SGHAT and FQNNGV. This chain's CDR3 is CASSLGGYLAKNIQYF. The CDR3 DNA reads TGTGCCAGCAGCTTAGGGGGGTACCTAGCCAAAAACATTCAGTACTTC.

The CDR3 DNA follows: TGTGCCAGCAGCCGGACAGGGGTCGGGGAGCTGTTTTTT. Its protein is CASSRTGVGELFF. The chain has TRBV7-9 and TRBJ2-2, with 9 bases matching TRBD1. The J segment lost 7 bases and the V segment lost 5 bases, leaving 2 bases of the junction unmatched. The germline V gene has CDR1 SEHNR and CDR2 FQNEAQ (reference sequence). This CDR3 has 13 residues.

V and J are TRBV11-2 and TRBJ2-1, with D possibly being TRBD1 (5 bases). The CDR3 loop spans 16 amino acids. V was pared by 1 base and J by 5 bases, with 15 bases between. CDR1 is SGHAT, CDR2 FQNNGV, per germline. CDR3 sequence (DNA): TGTGCCAGCAGCTTAGGACGGCAGGGCACCGACAATGAGCAGTTCTTC. Translation: CASSLGRQGTDNEQFF.

The CDR3 nucleotides are TGTGCCAGCAGTTTAAGTGCTGGCGGGGCCGCTTCCTACGAGCAGTACTTC. It translates to CASSLSAGGAASYEQYF. The chain has TRBV27 and TRBJ2-7, with a weak D call TRBD2 (6 bases). Looked up from germline, CDR1 is MNHEY and CDR2 is SMNVEV (reference sequence). The ends were cut back, 2 bases at V and 1 base at J, with 18 bases in the middle. This CDR3 is built from 17 residues.

The chain is built from TRBV4-3 and TRBJ2-3, with TRBD2 matching 12 bases. V shed 4 bases, J shed 4 bases, and the junction held 3 bases outside the gene matches. The CDR3 totals 15 residues. CDR1 and CDR2 (germline): LGHNA, YSLEER. CDR3 sequence reads: CASSPRLAGADTQYF. CDR3 nucleotides: TGCGCCAGCAGCCCTAGACTAGCGGGGGCAGATACGCAGTATTTT.

The chain has TRBV6-5 and TRBJ2-7; D is perhaps TRBD1 or TRBD2 (5 bases each). The CDR3 length is 14 residues. V lost 2 bases, J lost 9 bases, and 17 bases lay in between. Germline V gene data show CDR1 as MNHEY and CDR2 as SVGAGI. CDR3 amino acids: CASSYGGGVVGQYF. Here the CDR3 DNA reads TGTGCCAGCAGTTACGGGGGTGGGGTCGTTGGGCAGTACTTC.

The rearrangement links TRBV6-5 to TRBJ1-1; TRBD1 matches at 7 bases. Looked up from germline, CDR1 is MNHEY and CDR2 is SVGAGI. The CDR3 has 15 residues. J was trimmed by 1 base and V by 6 bases; bases with no gene match: 8. The CDR3 is CASSLTGRGNTEAFF. The DNA for the CDR3 is TGTGCCAGCAGCCTGACAGGGCGTGGGAACACTGAAGCTTTCTTT.

The rearrangement joins TRBV27 to TRBJ2-3; a weak D match, TRBD2 (7 bases). The V end lost 3 bases, the J end lost 5 bases, and 24 bases lay between the germline ends. Germline CDR1 reads MNHEY; CDR2 reads SMNVEV (reference sequence). The CDR3 loop spans 18 amino acids. CDR3 sequence: CASSFQWGRGAGRDTQYF. The CDR3 bases are TGTGCCAGCAGTTTCCAGTGGGGTCGGGGGGCAGGCAGAGATACGCAGTATTTT.

The V and J genes are TRBV10-3 and TRBJ1-5; 7 positions agree with TRBD1. V shed 2 bases, J shed 6 bases, and the junction held 1 base outside the gene matches. The CDR3 runs 13 residues. Germline CDR1 is ENHRY and CDR2 is SYGVKD. This CDR3 reads CAISEQGVQPQHF. The CDR3 coding sequence is TGTGCCATCAGTGAGCAGGGGGTTCAGCCCCAGCATTTT.

The J gene is TRBJ1-2, the V gene TRBV7-9; 10 bases are a match to TRBD1. Germline values: CDR1 SEHNR, CDR2 FQNEAQ (reference sequence). V lost 4 bases, J lost 7 bases, and 3 bases stayed unmatched. The CDR3 totals 13 residues. The CDR3 reads CASSSGTGVGYTF. The DNA of the CDR3 is TGTGCCAGCAGCTCAGGGACAGGGGTTGGCTACACCTTC.

Comment on this clone: Other DNA sequences within the sample encode an identical CDR3. The J gene is TRBJ1-2, the V gene TRBV4-3; weak D call: TRBD1 (6 bases). V was trimmed by 1 base and J by 3 bases, leaving 12 bases between them. Germline assignment: CDR1 LGHNA and CDR2 YSLEER. This CDR3 spans 15 amino acids. The CDR3 spells CASSQALQGDYGYTF. The CDR3 DNA reads as TGCGCCAGCAGCCAAGCCTTACAGGGAGACTATGGCTACACCTTC.

V and J are TRBV11-2 and TRBJ1-3; D ambiguous. CDR3 length: 14 amino acids. The V gene's germline CDR1 is SGHAT and CDR2 FQNNGV. V was cut by 5 bases and J by 4 bases, with 12 bases left in between. For the CDR3, the DNA is TGTGCCAGCAGCCCCTCCCGCCAAGGAAACACCATATATTTT. This codes for CASSPSRQGNTIYF.

On this clone itself: Sequence at one end of the junction differs from germline and may be a read error. CDR3 residues: CASSLFGNTETFF. CDR3 nucleotide sequence: TGTGCCAGCAGCTTGTTTGGGAACACTGAAACTTTCTTT. V usage is TRBV5-4 and J usage is TRBJ1-1; D is unclear. This CDR3 spans 13 amino acids. CDR1 is SGHNT and CDR2 is YYREEE in the germline V gene (reference sequence).

V and J are TRBV30 and TRBJ1-1, with D perhaps matching TRBD1 (6 bases). The V end lost 6 bases, the J end lost 0 bases, and 14 bases lay between the germline ends. The CDR3 is 14 amino acids. From germline, CDR1 is GTSNPN and CDR2 SVGIG (reference sequence). CDR3 in DNA: TGTGCCTGTCCCCACAGGGATATGAACACTGAAGCTTTCTTT. Translation: CACPHRDMNTEAFF.

This clone was observed a single time. The chain carries TRBV4-2 and TRBJ1-2; 7 bases line up with TRBD1. CDR3 length: 16 residues. V shed 0 bases, J shed 1 base, and the junction held 5 bases outside the gene matches. Germline V lookup: CDR1 LGHNA, CDR2 YNFKEQ. The CDR3 sequence: CASSQDLTGSNYGYTF. CDR3 coding DNA: TGTGCCAGCAGCCAAGATTTGACAGGGAGTAACTATGGCTACACCTTC.

The V and J genes are TRBV7-2 and TRBJ2-5; 7 nucleotides match TRBD1. The CDR3 is 14 residues long. Germline V gene data show CDR1 as SGHTA and CDR2 as FQGNSA. The junction had 4 bases not matched to a gene; V was cut back by 4 bases and J by 2 bases. Here the CDR3 DNA reads TGTGCCAGCAGCTCATGGGACAGACAAGAGACCCAGTACTTC. Translation gives CASSSWDRQETQYF.

This clone is labeled as medium-sized. Within the sample, other DNA sequences also encode this same CDR3. The rearrangement uses TRBV25-1 and TRBJ1-5; the D gene is possibly TRBD1 (5 bases). CDR1 is MGHDK, CDR2 SYGVNS, per germline. Between the trimmed V and J ends, which lost 1 base and 6 bases, there was a span of 7 bases. The CDR3 is 13 residues long. The CDR3 spells CASSESGLQPQHF. CDR3 nucleotide sequence: TGTGCCAGCAGTGAATCAGGGCTTCAGCCCCAGCATTTT.

Turning to this clone: Different DNA sequences within this sample yield the same CDR3. The V and J genes are TRBV5-1 and TRBJ2-5; 8 positions match TRBD1. The V gene's germline CDR1 is SGHRS and CDR2 YFSETQ. The CDR3 covers 14 residues. Losses at the gene ends were 2 bases for V and 3 bases for J; bases not matched to a gene: 3. Here the CDR3 DNA reads TGCGCCAGCAGCTTACAGGGGGGCGAAGAGACCCAGTACTTC. This encodes CASSLQGGEETQYF. The whole variable domain, filled in from reference TRBV5-1 and TRBJ2-5, reads KAGVTQTPRYLIKTRGQQVTLSCSPISGHRSVSWYQQTPGQGLQFLFEYFSETQRNKGNFPGRFSGRQFSNSRSEMNVSTLELGDSALYLCASSLQGGEETQYFGPGTRLLVL.

CDR3 protein: CASSPGSTYEQYF. The CDR3 nucleotides are TGTGCCAGCAGCCCCGGATCCACCTACGAGCAGTACTTC. This chain connects TRBV11-3 to TRBJ2-7; D remains ambiguous. The CDR3 is 13 residues long. Trimming shortened V by 5 bases and J by 2 bases, and 10 bases separated the two germline ends. Germline values: CDR1 SGHNT, CDR2 YENEEA. Drawing the rest from reference TRBV11-3 and TRBJ2-7, the complete variable domain is EAGVVQSPRYKIIEKKQPVAFWCNPISGHNTLYWYLQNLGQGPELLIRYENEEAVDDSQLPKDRFSAERLKGVDSTLKIQPAELGDSAVYLCASSPGSTYEQYFGPGTRLTVT.

The chain employs TRBV7-2 and TRBJ2-1; 8 nucleotides match TRBD2. The CDR3 runs 15 residues. CDR1 and CDR2 (germline): SGHTA, FQGNSA. V dropped 4 bases and J dropped 7; count of bases not matched to a gene: 9. The CDR3, as DNA: TGTGCCAGCAGCTCACGACTAGCGCAACAGAATGAGCAGTTCTTC. It specifies CASSSRLAQQNEQFF.

The V gene is TRBV6-5, the J gene TRBJ2-3; D is uncertain. Germline CDR1 reads MNHEY; CDR2 reads SVGAGI. CDR3 length: 14 residues. Trimming shortened V by 5 bases and J by 4 bases, and 13 bases separated the two germline ends. Here the CDR3 DNA reads TGTGCCAGCAGTCATTTAATGAGTCCAGATACGCAGTATTTT. Translating gives CASSHLMSPDTQYF.

The chain has TRBV5-6 and TRBJ1-1; D call uncertain. This CDR3 has 14 residues. Trimming cost V 1 base and J 0 bases, with 7 bases left between them. CDR1 SGHDT and CDR2 YYEEEE come from the germline V gene. The CDR3 nucleotides read TGTGCCAGCAGCTTGTTAGGGATGAACACTGAAGCTTTCTTT. This codes for CASSLLGMNTEAFF.

This chain connects TRBV5-6 to TRBJ1-6, with 9 bases fitting TRBD1. Trimming removed 0 bases from V and 9 bases from J; junction bases left unmatched: 4. Germline V gives CDR1 SGHDT, CDR2 YYEEEE. The CDR3 spans 15 residues. CDR3 sequence reads: CASSLGTGVSSPLHF. The CDR3 coding sequence is TGTGCCAGCAGCTTGGGGACAGGGGTTAGTTCACCCCTCCACTTT.

This clone has a handful of counts. This sequence joins TRBV4-3 and TRBJ2-2; 8 bases agree with TRBD2. J gave up 0 bases and V 0 bases, and 6 bases lay outside the gene matches. Per the germline V gene, CDR1 is LGHNA and CDR2 is YSLEER. The CDR3 extends over 18 amino acids. CDR3 sequence (DNA): TGCGCCAGCAGCCAAGATCTAGCGGGTCGCGCGAACACCGGGGAGCTGTTTTTT. Protein sequence: CASSQDLAGRANTGELFF.

J is TRBJ2-1 and V is TRBV7-9, with D unclear. Germline lookup yields CDR1 SEHNR and CDR2 FQNEAQ (reference sequence). CDR3 length: 12 amino acids. Trimming removed 7 bases at V and 8 bases at J, with 12 bases between. CDR3 DNA: TGTGCCAGCACCCTAGTCAGTGATGAGCAGTTCTTC. This codes for CASTLVSDEQFF.